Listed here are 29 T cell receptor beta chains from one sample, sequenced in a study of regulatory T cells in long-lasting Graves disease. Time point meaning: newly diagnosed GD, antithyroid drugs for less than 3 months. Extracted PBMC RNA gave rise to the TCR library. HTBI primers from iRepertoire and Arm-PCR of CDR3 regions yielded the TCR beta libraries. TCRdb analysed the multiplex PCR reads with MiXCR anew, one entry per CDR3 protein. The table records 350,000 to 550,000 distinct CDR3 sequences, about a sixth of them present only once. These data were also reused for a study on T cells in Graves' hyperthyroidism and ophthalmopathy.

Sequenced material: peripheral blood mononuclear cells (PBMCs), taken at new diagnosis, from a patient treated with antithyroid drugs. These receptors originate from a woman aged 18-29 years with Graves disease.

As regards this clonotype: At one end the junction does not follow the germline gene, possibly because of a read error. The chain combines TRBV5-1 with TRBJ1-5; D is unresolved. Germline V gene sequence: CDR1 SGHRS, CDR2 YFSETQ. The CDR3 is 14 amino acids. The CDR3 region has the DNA TGTGCCAGCAGCTTGGAGGCTTCTAATCAGCCCCAGCATTTT. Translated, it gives CASSLEASNQPQHF.

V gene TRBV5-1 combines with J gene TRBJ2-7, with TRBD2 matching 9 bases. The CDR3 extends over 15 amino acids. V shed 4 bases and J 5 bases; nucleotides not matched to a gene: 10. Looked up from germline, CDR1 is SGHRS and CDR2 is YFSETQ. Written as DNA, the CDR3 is TGCGCCAGCAGCCCGCTAGCGGGAAGTAGGAACGAGCAGTACTTC. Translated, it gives CASSPLAGSRNEQYF.

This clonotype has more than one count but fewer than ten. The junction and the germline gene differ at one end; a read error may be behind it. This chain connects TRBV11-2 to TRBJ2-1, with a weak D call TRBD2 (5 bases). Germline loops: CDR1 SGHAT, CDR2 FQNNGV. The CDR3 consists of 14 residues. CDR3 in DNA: TGTGCCAGCAGCCCTAGCCGCTCCTACAGTGAGCAGTTCTTC. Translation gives CASSPSRSYSEQFF.

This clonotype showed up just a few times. CDR3 sequence reads: CASSHIEEGYGYTF. CDR3 DNA: TGTGCCAGCAGCCACATCGAGGAGGGCTATGGCTACACCTTC. The chain carries TRBV14 and TRBJ1-2; no reliable D call. This CDR3 has 14 amino acids. Trimming left V 3 bases short and J 4 bases short, with 12 bases between. CDR1 SGHDN and CDR2 FVKESK come from the germline V gene.

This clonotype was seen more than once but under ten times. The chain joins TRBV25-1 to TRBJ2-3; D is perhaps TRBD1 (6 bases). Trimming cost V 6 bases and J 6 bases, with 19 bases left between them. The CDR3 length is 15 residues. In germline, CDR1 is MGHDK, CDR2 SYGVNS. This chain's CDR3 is CASSAPGTWHDTQYF. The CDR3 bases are TGTGCCAGCAGCGCTCCCGGGACATGGCATGATACGCAGTATTTT.

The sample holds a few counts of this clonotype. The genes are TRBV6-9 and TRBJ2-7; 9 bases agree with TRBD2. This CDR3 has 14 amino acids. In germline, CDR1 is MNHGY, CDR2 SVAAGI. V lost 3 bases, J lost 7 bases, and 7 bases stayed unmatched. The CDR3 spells CASSYPLAGGEQYF. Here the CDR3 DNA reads TGTGCCAGCAGTTACCCTCTGGCGGGAGGGGAGCAGTACTTC.

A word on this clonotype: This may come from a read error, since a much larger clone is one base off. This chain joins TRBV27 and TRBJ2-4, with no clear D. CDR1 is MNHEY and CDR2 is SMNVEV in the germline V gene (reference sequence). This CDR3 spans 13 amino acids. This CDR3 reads CAGSSGVVGIQYF. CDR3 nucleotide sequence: TGTGCCGGCAGTTCGGGCGTGGTAGGCATTCAGTACTTC.

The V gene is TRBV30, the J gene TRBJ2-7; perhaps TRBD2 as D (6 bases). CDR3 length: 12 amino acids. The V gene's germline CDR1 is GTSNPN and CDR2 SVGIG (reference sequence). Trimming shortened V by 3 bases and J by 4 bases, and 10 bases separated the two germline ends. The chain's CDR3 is CAWSRLEYEQYF. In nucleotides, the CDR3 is TGTGCCTGGAGCCGACTAGAGTACGAGCAGTACTTC.

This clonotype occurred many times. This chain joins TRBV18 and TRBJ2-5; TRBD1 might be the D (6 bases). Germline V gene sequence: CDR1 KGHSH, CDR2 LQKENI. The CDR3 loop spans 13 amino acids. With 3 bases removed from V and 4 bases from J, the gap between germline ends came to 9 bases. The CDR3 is CASSPKQGETQYF. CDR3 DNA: TGTGCCAGCTCACCCAAACAGGGAGAGACCCAGTACTTC. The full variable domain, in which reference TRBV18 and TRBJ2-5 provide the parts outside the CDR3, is NAGVMQNPRHLVRRRGQEARLRCSPMKGHSHVYWYRQLPEEGLKFMVYLQKENIIDESGMPKERFSAEFPKEGPSILRIQQVVRGDSAAYFCASSPKQGETQYFGPGTRLLVL.

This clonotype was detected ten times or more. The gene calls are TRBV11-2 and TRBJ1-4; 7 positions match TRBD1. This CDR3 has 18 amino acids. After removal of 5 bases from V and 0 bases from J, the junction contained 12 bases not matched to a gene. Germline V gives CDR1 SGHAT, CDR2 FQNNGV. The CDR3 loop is CASSPPGTALATNEKLFF. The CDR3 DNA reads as TGTGCCAGCAGCCCTCCAGGGACAGCCCTTGCAACTAATGAAAAACTGTTTTTT.

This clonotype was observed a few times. CDR3 region: CASSAQGLTEAFF. The DNA for the CDR3 is TGCGCCAGCAGCGCGCAGGGTCTCACTGAAGCTTTCTTT. This chain connects TRBV5-1 to TRBJ1-1, with TRBD1 as a possible D gene (5 bases). Germline V gene lookup returns CDR1 SGHRS and CDR2 YFSETQ. Trimming took off 4 bases at V and 4 bases at J, with 11 bases between the two ends. This CDR3 has 13 amino acids.

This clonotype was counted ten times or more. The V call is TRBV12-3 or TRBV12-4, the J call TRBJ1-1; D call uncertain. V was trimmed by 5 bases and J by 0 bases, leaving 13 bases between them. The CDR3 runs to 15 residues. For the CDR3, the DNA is TGTGCCAGCAGTGATTGGGAGGGCCTGAACACTGAAGCTTTCTTT. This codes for CASSDWEGLNTEAFF.

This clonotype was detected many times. As DNA, the CDR3 is TGTGCCAGCAAGGGTCCGTCCGGGGAGACCCAGTACTTC. Translation gives CASKGPSGETQYF. The chain has TRBV2 and TRBJ2-5; D gene unclear. The CDR3 contains 13 residues. The ends were cut back, 7 bases at V and 5 bases at J, with 14 bases in the middle. The germline gives CDR1 SNHLY, CDR2 FYNNEI. The full variable domain, its missing parts supplied by reference TRBV2 and TRBJ2-5, is EPEVTQTPSHQVTQMGQEVILRCVPISNHLYFYWYRQILGQKVEFLVSFYNNEISEKSEIFDDQFSVERPDGSNFTLKIRSTKLEDSAMYFCASKGPSGETQYFGPGTRLLVL.

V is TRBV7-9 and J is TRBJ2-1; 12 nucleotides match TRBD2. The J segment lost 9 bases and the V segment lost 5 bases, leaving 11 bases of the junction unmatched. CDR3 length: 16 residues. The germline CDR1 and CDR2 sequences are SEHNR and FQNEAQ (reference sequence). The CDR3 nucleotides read TGTGCCAGCAGCCCGAGGACTAGCGGGACGTGGAGTGAGCAGTTCTTC. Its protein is CASSPRTSGTWSEQFF.

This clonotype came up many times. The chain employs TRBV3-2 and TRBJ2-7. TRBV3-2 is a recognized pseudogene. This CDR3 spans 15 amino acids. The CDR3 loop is CASSQVGTAQGEQYF. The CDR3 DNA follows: TGTGCCAGCAGCCAAGTTGGTACAGCTCAAGGCGAGCAGTACTTC.

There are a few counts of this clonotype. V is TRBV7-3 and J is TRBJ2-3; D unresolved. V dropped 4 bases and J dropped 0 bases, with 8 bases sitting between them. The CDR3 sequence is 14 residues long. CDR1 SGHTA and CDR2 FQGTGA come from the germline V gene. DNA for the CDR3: TGTGCCAGCAGCTGGACCCAGAGCACAGATACGCAGTATTTT. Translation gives CASSWTQSTDTQYF.

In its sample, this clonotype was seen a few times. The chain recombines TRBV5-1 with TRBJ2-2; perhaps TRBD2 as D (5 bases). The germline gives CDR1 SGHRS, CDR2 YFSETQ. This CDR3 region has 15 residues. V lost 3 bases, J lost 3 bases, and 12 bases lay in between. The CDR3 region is CASSWIRGDTGELFF. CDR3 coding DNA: TGCGCCAGCAGCTGGATTCGGGGTGACACCGGGGAGCTGTTTTTT.

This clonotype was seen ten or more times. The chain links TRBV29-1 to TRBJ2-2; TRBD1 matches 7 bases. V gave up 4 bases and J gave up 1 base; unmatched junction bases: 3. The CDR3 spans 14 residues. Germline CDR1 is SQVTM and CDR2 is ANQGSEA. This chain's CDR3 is CSVVGQENTGELFF. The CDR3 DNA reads TGCAGCGTTGTCGGACAGGAGAACACCGGGGAGCTGTTTTTT.

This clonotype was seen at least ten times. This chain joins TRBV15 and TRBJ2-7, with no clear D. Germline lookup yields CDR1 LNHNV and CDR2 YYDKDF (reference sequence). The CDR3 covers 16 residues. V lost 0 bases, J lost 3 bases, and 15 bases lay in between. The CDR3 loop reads CATSRDSLAGLYEQYF. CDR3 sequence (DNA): TGTGCCACCAGCAGAGATTCGTTGGCAGGCCTCTACGAGCAGTACTTC.

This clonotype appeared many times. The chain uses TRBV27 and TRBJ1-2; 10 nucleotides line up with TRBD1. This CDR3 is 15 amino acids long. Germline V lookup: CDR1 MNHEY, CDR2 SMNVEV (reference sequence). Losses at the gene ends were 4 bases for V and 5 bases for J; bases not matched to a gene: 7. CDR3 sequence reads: CASSSLTGGLYGYTF. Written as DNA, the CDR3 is TGTGCCAGCAGTTCTTTGACAGGGGGCTTGTATGGCTACACCTTC.

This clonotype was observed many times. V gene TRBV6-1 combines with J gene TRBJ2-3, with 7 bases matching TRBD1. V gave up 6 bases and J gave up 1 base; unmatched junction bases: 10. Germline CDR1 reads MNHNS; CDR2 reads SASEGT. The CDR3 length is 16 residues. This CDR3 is CASSRETGLGTDTQYF. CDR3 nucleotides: TGTGCCAGCAGCCGAGAGACAGGGCTCGGCACAGATACGCAGTATTTT.

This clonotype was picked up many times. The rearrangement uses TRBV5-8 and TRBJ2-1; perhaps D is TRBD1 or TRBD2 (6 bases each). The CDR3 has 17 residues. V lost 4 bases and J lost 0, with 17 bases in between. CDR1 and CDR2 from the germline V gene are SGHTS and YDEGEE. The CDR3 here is CASSLGGYLSSYNEQFF. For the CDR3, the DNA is TGTGCCAGCAGCCTCGGGGGCTATTTGAGCTCCTACAATGAGCAGTTCTTC. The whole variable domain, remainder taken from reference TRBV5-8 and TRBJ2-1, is EAGVTQSPTHLIKTRGQQATLRCSPISGHTSVYWYQQALGLGLQFLLWYDEGEERNRGNFPPRFSGRQFPNYSSELNVNALELEDSALYLCASSLGGYLSSYNEQFFGPGTRLTVL.

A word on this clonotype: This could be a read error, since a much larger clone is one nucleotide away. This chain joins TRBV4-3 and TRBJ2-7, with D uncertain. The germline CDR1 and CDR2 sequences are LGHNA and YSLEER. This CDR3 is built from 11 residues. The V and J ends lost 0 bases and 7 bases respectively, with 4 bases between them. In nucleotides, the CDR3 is TGCGCCAGCAGCCAAGAAGAGGAGCAGTACTTC. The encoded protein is CASSQEEEQYF.

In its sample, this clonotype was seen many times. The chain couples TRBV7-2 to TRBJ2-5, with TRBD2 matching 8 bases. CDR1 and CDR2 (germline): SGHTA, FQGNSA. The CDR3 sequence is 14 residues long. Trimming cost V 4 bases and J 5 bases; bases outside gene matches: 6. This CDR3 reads CASSYQAGAETQYF. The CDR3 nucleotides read TGTGCCAGCAGCTATCAAGCGGGAGCCGAGACCCAGTACTTC.

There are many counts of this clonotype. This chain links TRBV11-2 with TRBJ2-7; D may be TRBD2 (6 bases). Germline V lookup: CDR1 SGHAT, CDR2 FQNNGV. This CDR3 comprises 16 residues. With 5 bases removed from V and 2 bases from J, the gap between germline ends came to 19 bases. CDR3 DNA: TGTGCCAGCAGCGGGGGTTTTGGTAGCGGTACCTACGAGCAGTACTTC. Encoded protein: CASSGGFGSGTYEQYF.

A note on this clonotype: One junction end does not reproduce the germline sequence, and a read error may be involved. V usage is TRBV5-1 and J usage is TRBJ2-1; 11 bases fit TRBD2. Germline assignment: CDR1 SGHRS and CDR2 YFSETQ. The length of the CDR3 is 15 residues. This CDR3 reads CASSQGLAVYSEQFF. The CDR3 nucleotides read TGTGCCAGCAGCCAGGGACTAGCGGTTTACAGTGAGCAGTTCTTC.

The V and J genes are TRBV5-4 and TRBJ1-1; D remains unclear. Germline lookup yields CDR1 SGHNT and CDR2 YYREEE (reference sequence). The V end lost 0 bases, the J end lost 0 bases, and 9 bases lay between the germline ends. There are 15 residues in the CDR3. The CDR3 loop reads CASSLAELMNTEAFF. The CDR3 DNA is TGTGCCAGCAGCTTGGCAGAACTAATGAACACTGAAGCTTTCTTT.

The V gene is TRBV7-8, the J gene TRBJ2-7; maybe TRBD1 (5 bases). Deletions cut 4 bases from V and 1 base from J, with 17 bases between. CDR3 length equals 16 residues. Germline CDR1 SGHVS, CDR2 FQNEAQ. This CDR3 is CASSSSRGKLSYEQYF. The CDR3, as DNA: TGTGCCAGCAGCTCGTCAAGGGGCAAGCTTTCCTACGAGCAGTACTTC.

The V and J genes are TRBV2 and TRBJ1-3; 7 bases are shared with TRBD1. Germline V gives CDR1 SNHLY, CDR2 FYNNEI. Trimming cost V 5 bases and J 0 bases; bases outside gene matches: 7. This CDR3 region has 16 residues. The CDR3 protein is CASSRDSVSSGNTIYF. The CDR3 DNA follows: TGTGCCAGCAGTCGGGACAGCGTATCCTCTGGAAACACCATATATTTT.